The 10 T cell receptor beta chains below come from one sample, sequenced in a study of CD8 T cells in ankylosing spondylitis. One entry per CDR3 protein, called by TCRdb with MiXCR from the 5' RACE reads. The sample comprises 200,000 to 300,000 distinct CDR3 sequences, about 24% of which are singletons, and 0.5% to 0.65% rests with the top ten. Sequencing was performed on blood, either unsorted or a sorted T cell fraction (not recorded which). These receptors all stem from a male donor with ankylosing spondylitis or in good health (not recorded which).

There are many counts of this clonotype. The chain couples TRBV3-1 to TRBJ1-3; TRBD1 matches at 7 bases. Germline CDR1 reads LGHDT; CDR2 reads YNNKEL (reference sequence). The CDR3 has 20 amino acids. V shed 1 base and J 5 bases; nucleotides not matched to a gene: 20. CDR3 coding DNA: TGTGCCAGCAGCCAAGTCTTTCAGCCGACAGGGAAGACGATCCGAAACACCATATATTTT. Translation gives CASSQVFQPTGKTIRNTIYF. Looking up the rest from reference TRBV3-1 and TRBJ1-3 gives the full variable domain: DTAVSQTPKYLVTQMGNDKSIKCEQNLGHDTMYWYKQDSKKFLKIMFSYNNKELIINETVPNRFSPKSPDKAHLNLHINSLELGDSAVYFCASSQVFQPTGKTIRNTIYFGEGSWLTVV.

This clonotype was detected a few times. The CDR3 coding sequence is TGCAGCGTTTGGACAGGGAGTAGGTATGGCTACACCTTC. It encodes CSVWTGSRYGYTF. The chain has TRBV29-1 and TRBJ1-2, with TRBD1 identical over 8 bases. The CDR3 extends over 13 amino acids. V was pared by 5 bases and J by 5 bases, with 7 bases of the junction left unmatched. The V gene's germline CDR1 is SQVTM and CDR2 ANQGSEA.

The J gene is TRBJ2-7, the V gene TRBV20-1; D remains unclear. Per germline, CDR1 DFQATT and CDR2 SNEGSKA (reference sequence). V shed 3 bases and J shed 0 bases, with 12 bases lying between them. The CDR3 spans 14 residues. The CDR3 nucleotides are TGCAGTGCTAGGTCGGGTAGGTTCTCCTACGAGCAGTACTTC. Its translation is CSARSGRFSYEQYF.

This clonotype was picked up a small number of times. The chain is built from TRBV10-3 and TRBJ2-7; 8 positions agree with TRBD2. Germline values: CDR1 ENHRY, CDR2 SYGVKD. Germline trimming cut 4 bases from V and 2 bases from J; bases unmatched to any gene: 4. The CDR3 length is 14 residues. The chain's CDR3 is CAISASGGPYEQYF. The CDR3 nucleotides are TGTGCCATCAGTGCCAGCGGGGGTCCCTACGAGCAGTACTTC.

In its sample, this clonotype was seen many times. The chain employs TRBV12-3 or TRBV12-4 and TRBJ1-3; the D gene is possibly TRBD1 (5 bases). V lost 3 bases and J lost 3, with 18 bases in between. The CDR3 consists of 17 residues. This CDR3 reads CASSFNGGTNRGNTIYF. CDR3 nucleotides: TGTGCCAGCAGTTTCAACGGAGGGACGAACCGTGGAAACACCATATATTTT.

This chain joins TRBV12-3 or TRBV12-4 and TRBJ2-5; D might be TRBD1 (6 bases). The CDR3 length is 13 residues. The V gene lost 5 bases and the J gene lost 4 bases, with 11 bases spanning the gap. CDR3 residues: CASSDQGIETQYF. The CDR3 DNA follows: TGTGCCAGCAGTGACCAGGGGATAGAGACCCAGTACTTC.

The genes are TRBV3-1 and TRBJ1-1; no definite D call. V lost 2 bases to trimming and J lost 1 base, with 8 bases between them. This CDR3 is 14 amino acids long. The germline V gene has CDR1 LGHDT and CDR2 YNNKEL (reference sequence). The CDR3 region has the DNA TGTGCCAGCAGCCAATCCCCCAAGAACACTGAAGCTTTCTTT. This translates into CASSQSPKNTEAFF.

This clonotype showed up many times. V gene TRBV29-1 combines with J gene TRBJ2-1; possible D gene TRBD1, 6 bases. V lost 6 bases and J 4 bases, leaving 19 bases between the germline ends. The CDR3 is 15 residues long. CDR1 is SQVTM, CDR2 ANQGSEA, per germline. The CDR3 sequence is CSVDSTGGQYNEQFF. DNA for the CDR3: TGCAGCGTAGATTCGACGGGTGGACAGTACAATGAGCAGTTCTTC.

This clonotype was counted at least ten times. This chain links TRBV7-9 with TRBJ2-3; TRBD2 might be the D (6 bases). The CDR3 totals 17 residues. Germline V gene lookup returns CDR1 SEHNR and CDR2 FQNEAQ (reference sequence). V was cut by 5 bases and J by 0 bases, with 18 bases left in between. The CDR3 DNA is TGTGCCAGCAGCCTTACGTCTGGGGGGATTAGCACAGATACGCAGTATTTT. Its protein is CASSLTSGGISTDTQYF.

There are many counts of this clonotype. The V gene is TRBV20-1, the J gene TRBJ1-2, with D unclear. Germline V gives CDR1 DFQATT, CDR2 SNEGSKA (reference sequence). This CDR3 has 10 amino acids. The germline V and J ends were trimmed by 2 bases and 11 bases, with 9 bases remaining between them. The CDR3: CSARPRGYTF. As DNA, the CDR3 is TGCAGTGCTAGACCTAGAGGGTACACCTTC.